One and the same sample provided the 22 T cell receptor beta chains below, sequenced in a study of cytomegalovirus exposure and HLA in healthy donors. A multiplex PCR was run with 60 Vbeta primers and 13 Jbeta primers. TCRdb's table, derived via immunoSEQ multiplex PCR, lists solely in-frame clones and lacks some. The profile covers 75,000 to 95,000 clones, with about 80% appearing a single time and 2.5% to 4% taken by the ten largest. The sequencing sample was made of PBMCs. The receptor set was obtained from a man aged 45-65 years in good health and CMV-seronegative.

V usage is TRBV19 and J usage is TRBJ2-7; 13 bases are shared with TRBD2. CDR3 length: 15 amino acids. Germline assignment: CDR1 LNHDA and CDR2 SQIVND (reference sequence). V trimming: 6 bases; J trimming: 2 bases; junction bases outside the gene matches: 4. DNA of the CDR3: TGTGCCAGTAGCCGGACTAGCGGGGGCACCTACGAGCAGTACTTC. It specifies CASSRTSGGTYEQYF.

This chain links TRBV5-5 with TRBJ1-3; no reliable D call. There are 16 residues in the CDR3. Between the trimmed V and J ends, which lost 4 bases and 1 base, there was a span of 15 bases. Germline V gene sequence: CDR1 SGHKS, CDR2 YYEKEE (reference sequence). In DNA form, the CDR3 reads TGTGCCAGCAGCCGTACAGCAGCCTCATCTGGAAACACCATATATTTT. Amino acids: CASSRTAASSGNTIYF.

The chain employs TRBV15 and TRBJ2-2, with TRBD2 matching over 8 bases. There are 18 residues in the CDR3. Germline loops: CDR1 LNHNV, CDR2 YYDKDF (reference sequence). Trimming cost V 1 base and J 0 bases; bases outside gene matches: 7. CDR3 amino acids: CATSRGGSGAANTGELFF. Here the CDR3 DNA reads TGTGCCACCAGCAGAGGGGGTAGCGGGGCAGCGAACACCGGGGAGCTGTTTTTT.

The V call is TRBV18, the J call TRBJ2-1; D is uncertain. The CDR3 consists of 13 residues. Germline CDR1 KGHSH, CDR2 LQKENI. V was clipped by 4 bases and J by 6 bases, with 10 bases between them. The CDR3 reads CASSQSRGNEQFF. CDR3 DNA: TGTGCCAGCTCACAATCCCGCGGCAATGAGCAGTTCTTC.

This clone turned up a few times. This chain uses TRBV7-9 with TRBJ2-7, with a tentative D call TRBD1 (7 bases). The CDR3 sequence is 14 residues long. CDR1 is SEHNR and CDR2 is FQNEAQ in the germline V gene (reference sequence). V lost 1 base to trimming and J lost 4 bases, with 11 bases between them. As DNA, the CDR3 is TGTGCCAGCAGCTTAGAGGCAGGGGGGTACGAGCAGTACTTC. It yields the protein CASSLEAGGYEQYF.

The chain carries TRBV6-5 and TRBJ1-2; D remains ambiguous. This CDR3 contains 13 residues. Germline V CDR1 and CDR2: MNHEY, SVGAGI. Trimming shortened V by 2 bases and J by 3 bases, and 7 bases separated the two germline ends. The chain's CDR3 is CASSYGQYYGYTF. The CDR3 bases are TGTGCCAGCAGTTACGGGCAGTACTATGGCTACACCTTC.

CDR3 region: CASSANEGTTYEQYF. The CDR3 DNA is TGTGCCAGCAGCGCAAACGAAGGGACAACCTACGAGCAGTACTTC. This chain joins TRBV9 and TRBJ2-5, with a possible D match to TRBD1 (6 bases). TRBJ2-7 matches the DNA end more closely, so the J call is doubtful. The germline V gene has CDR1 SGDLS and CDR2 YYNGEE. This CDR3 has 15 amino acids.

As DNA, the CDR3 is TGTGCCAGCAGTTTATATACAGGGGTAGTTAGCACAGATACGCAGTATTTT. This sequence encodes CASSLYTGVVSTDTQYF. The genes are TRBV27 and TRBJ2-3, with 7 bases aligning to TRBD1. The CDR3 consists of 17 residues. Germline CDR1 reads MNHEY; CDR2 reads SMNVEV (reference sequence). The V and J ends lost 1 base and 0 bases, in that order; junction bases with no gene match: 7.

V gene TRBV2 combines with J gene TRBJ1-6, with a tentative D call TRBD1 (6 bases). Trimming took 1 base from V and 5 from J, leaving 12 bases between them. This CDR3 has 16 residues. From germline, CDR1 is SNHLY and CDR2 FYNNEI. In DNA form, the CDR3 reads TGTGCCAGCAGTGAAGGGGGGCCTGGAAATAATTCACCCCTCCACTTT. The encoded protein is CASSEGGPGNNSPLHF.

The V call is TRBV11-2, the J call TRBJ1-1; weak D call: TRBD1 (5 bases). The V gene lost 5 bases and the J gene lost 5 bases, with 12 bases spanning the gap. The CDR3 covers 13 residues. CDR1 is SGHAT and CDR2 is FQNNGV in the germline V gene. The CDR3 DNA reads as TGTGCCAGCAGCCTCAGGGTACGGACTGAAGCTTTCTTT. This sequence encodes CASSLRVRTEAFF.

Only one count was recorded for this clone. The CDR3 spells CASSLARNTGELFF. The CDR3 nucleotides are TGTGCCAGCAGTTTGGCCCGAAACACCGGGGAGCTGTTTTTT. This chain joins TRBV27 and TRBJ2-2; D uncertain. There are 14 residues in the CDR3. Germline V CDR1 and CDR2: MNHEY, SMNVEV (reference sequence). The V gene lost 3 bases and the J gene lost 2 bases, with 7 bases spanning the gap.

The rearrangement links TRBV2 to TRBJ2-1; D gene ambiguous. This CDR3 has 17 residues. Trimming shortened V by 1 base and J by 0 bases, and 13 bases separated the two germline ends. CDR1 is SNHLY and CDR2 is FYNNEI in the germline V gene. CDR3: CASSEVPSLSSYNEQFF. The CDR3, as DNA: TGTGCCAGCAGTGAAGTCCCCTCCTTGAGCTCCTACAATGAGCAGTTCTTC.

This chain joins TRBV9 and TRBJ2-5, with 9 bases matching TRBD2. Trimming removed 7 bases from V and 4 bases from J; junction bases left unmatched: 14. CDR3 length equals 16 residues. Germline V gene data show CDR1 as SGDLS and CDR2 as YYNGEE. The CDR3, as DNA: TGTGCCAGCGGGGGGTTGGGGACTAGCTTGGGAGAGACCCAGTACTTC. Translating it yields CASGGLGTSLGETQYF.

CDR3 DNA sequence: TGCGCCAGCAGCCGTAAGGGACTAGCGGACGTCAATGAGCAGTTCTTC. Encoded protein: CASSRKGLADVNEQFF. This chain connects TRBV4-1 to TRBJ2-1; 11 positions match TRBD2. With V trimmed by 4 bases and J by 6 bases, 8 bases remained unmatched. Germline V gene sequence: CDR1 MGHRA, CDR2 YSYEKL. The CDR3 consists of 16 residues.

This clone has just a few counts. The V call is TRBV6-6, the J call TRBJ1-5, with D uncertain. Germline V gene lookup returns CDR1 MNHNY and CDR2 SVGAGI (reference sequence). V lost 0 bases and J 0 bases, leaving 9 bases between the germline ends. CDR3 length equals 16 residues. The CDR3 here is CASSYSDYNSNQPQHF. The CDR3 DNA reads TGTGCCAGCAGTTACTCGGACTATAATAGCAATCAGCCCCAGCATTTT.

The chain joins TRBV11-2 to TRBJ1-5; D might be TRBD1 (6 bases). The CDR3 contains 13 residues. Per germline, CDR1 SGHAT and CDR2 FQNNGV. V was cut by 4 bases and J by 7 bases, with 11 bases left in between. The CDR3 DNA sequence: TGTGCCAGCAGCTCCAACAGGGCCCAGCCCCAGCATTTT. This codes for CASSSNRAQPQHF.

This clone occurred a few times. This CDR3 is CASSFTQGGSGEKLFF. CDR3 DNA: TGTGCCAGCAGTTTCACCCAGGGGGGATCGGGTGAAAAACTGTTTTTT. The chain employs TRBV6-5 and TRBJ1-4; 7 bases fit TRBD1. The CDR3 consists of 16 residues. V shed 4 bases, J shed 7 bases, and the junction held 12 bases outside the gene matches. Per germline, CDR1 MNHEY and CDR2 SVGAGI.

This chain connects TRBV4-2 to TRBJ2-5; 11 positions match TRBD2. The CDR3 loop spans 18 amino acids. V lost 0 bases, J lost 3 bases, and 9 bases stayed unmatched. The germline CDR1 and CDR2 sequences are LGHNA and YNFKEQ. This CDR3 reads CASSQDLAGGPQKETQYF. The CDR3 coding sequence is TGTGCCAGCAGCCAAGATTTAGCGGGGGGGCCTCAGAAAGAGACCCAGTACTTC.

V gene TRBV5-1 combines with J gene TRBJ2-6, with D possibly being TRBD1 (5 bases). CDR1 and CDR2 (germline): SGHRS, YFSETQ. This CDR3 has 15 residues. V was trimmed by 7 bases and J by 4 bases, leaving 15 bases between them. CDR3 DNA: TGCGCCAGCTCCCAGGGTAACGCAGGGGCCAACGTCCTGACTTTC. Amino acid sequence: CASSQGNAGANVLTF.

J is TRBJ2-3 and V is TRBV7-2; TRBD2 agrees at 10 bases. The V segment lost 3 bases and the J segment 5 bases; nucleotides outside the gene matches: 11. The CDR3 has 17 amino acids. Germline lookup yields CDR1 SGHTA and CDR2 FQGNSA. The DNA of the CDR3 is TGTGCCAGCAGCTTCGCCCCTCCAGCGGGGGGGTTAGATACGCAGTATTTT. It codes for CASSFAPPAGGLDTQYF.

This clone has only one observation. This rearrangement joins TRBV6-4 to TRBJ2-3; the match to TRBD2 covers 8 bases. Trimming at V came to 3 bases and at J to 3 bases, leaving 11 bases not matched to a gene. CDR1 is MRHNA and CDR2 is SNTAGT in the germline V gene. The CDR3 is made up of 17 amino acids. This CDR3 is CASSEFGGGQVTDTQYF. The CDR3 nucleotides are TGTGCCAGCAGTGAGTTCGGCGGGGGGCAGGTTACAGATACGCAGTATTTT.

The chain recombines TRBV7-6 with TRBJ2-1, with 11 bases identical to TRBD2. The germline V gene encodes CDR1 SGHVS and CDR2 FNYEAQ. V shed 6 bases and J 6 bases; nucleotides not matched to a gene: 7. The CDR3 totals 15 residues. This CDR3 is CASSYTSGGRNEQFF. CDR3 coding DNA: TGTGCCAGCAGTTATACTAGCGGGGGACGCAATGAGCAGTTCTTC. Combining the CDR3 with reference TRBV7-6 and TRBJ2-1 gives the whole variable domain GAGVSQSPRYKVTKRGQDVALRCDPISGHVSLYWYRQALGQGPEFLTYFNYEAQQDKSGLPNDRFSAERPEGSISTLTIQRTEQRDSAMYRCASSYTSGGRNEQFFGPGTRLTVL.